This T cell receptor (beta chain) is from a study of vaccination effects on CD4 cells after COVID-19. Study overall: After expansion with viral peptide pools in the ViraFEST assay, antigen-specific CD4+ T cells were sequenced. It was a median of 72 days after the second dose that post-vaccine samples were obtained.

Culture lasted about ten days before CD4+ T cell isolation. Participants were given two doses of BNT162b2 or mRNA-1273 vaccine. None of these healthy vaccinees had been infected with SARS-CoV-2 before vaccination. On day 3 and again on day 7, half the medium was replaced with IL-2 medium. Some clones are missing from TCRdb's copy, which holds only in-frame ones; the method was immunoSEQ multiplex PCR. The sample carries roughly 41,000 clones, about 63% recorded once. The CDR3 is 15 amino acids. V dropped 3 bases and J dropped 0 bases, with 6 bases sitting between them. In germline, CDR1 is KGHSH, CDR2 LQKENI. Remarks on this clone: Its antigen is not identified.

Sequencing was performed on CD4+ T cells from PBMCs cultured without peptide, taken after COVID-19 vaccination. This clonotype originated in a human donor who received a COVID-19 vaccine. This sequence joins TRBV18 and TRBJ1-6, with D uncertain. This CDR3 is CASSPESSYNSPLHF. In DNA form, the CDR3 reads TGTGCCAGCTCACCGGAGAGCTCCTATAATTCACCCCTCCACTTT.